One sample yielded the 32 T cell receptor beta chains listed below, sequenced in a study of blood T cell repertoires in COVID-19. Assay: immunoSEQ multiplex PCR; the TCRdb copy retains only in-frame clones and omits some. The sample records around 250,000 clones, 86% being singletons. The sequenced material came from peripheral blood. The receptors here all came from a man in his sixties with acute or convalescent COVID-19.

The gene calls are TRBV14 and TRBJ1-5; the D is unclear. The V and J ends lost 2 bases and 2 bases respectively, with 16 bases between them. The CDR3 consists of 17 residues. CDR1 SGHDN and CDR2 FVKESK come from the germline V gene. DNA for the CDR3: TGTGCCAGCAGCCAATTTAACGGTCCGATGGGCAATCAGCCCCAGCATTTT. This translates into CASSQFNGPMGNQPQHF.

The rearrangement links TRBV3-1 (or the pseudogene TRBV3-2) to TRBJ1-5; 8 nucleotides agree with TRBD1. CDR1 is LGHDT and CDR2 is YNNKEL in the germline V gene (reference sequence). Trimming cost V 1 base and J 7 bases; bases outside gene matches: 3. This CDR3 is built from 14 residues. The CDR3 sequence is CASSQVSGGQPQHF. The CDR3 DNA reads TGTGCCAGCAGCCAAGTATCAGGGGGCCAGCCCCAGCATTTT.

The chain joins TRBV28 to TRBJ2-2, with D perhaps TRBD2 (5 bases). CDR3 length: 14 residues. The germline gives CDR1 MDHEN, CDR2 SYDVKM. The V end lost 11 bases, the J end lost 5 bases, and 18 bases lay between the germline ends. Here the CDR3 DNA reads TGTGCCCCCAGCCGGACTCGCGCGACCGGGGAGCTGTTTTTT. Encoded protein: CAPSRTRATGELFF.

J is TRBJ1-5 and V is TRBV5-1; unclear D gene. CDR3 size: 15 residues. Trimming removed 1 base at V and 2 bases at J, with 10 bases between. Germline V gene lookup returns CDR1 SGHRS and CDR2 YFSETQ. The CDR3 is CASSLYGDGNQPQHF. CDR3 in DNA: TGCGCCAGCAGCTTGTACGGGGATGGCAATCAGCCCCAGCATTTT.

The J gene is TRBJ2-7, the V gene TRBV5-6; 8 bases match TRBD1. Losses at the gene ends were 3 bases for V and 2 bases for J; bases not matched to a gene: 13. This CDR3 comprises 17 residues. Germline values: CDR1 SGHDT, CDR2 YYEEEE. CDR3 region: CASSSERLGTGPYEQYF. The CDR3 DNA is TGTGCCAGCAGCTCGGAACGGCTCGGGACAGGTCCCTACGAGCAGTACTTC.

This clone was counted between two and nine times. The rearrangement joins TRBV7-9 to TRBJ2-5; 7 nucleotides line up with TRBD2. Germline CDR1 is SEHNR and CDR2 is FQNEAQ (reference sequence). V lost 8 bases and J lost 0; bases outside the gene matches: 12. The CDR3 extends over 16 amino acids. CDR3 residues: CASHPGRGLNQETQYF. The CDR3 DNA reads as TGTGCCAGCCACCCGGGTAGGGGACTAAACCAAGAGACCCAGTACTTC.

J is TRBJ1-2 and V is TRBV7-2, with 7 bases lining up with TRBD1. The germline V gene encodes CDR1 SGHTA and CDR2 FQGNSA. V was clipped by 1 base and J by 6 bases; unmatched bases: 8. There are 15 residues in the CDR3. The CDR3 nucleotides read TGTGCCAGCAGCTTAGTCAAGGGGGCGCTTGATGGCTACACCTTC. It yields the protein CASSLVKGALDGYTF.

The gene calls are TRBV7-2 and TRBJ2-1; maybe TRBD2 (6 bases). The V gene lost 3 bases and the J gene lost 6 bases, with 21 bases spanning the gap. Germline CDR1 is SGHTA and CDR2 is FQGNSA. The CDR3 consists of 17 residues. CDR3 sequence (DNA): TGTGCCAGCAGCTTGCCTGGGATTAGCGGTCGGGCCAATGAGCAGTTCTTC. Protein: CASSLPGISGRANEQFF.

The J gene is TRBJ1-2, the V gene TRBV7-2; D not certain. The V gene's germline CDR1 is SGHTA and CDR2 FQGNSA. V shed 6 bases and J shed 7 bases, with 21 bases lying between them. CDR3 length equals 15 residues. In DNA, the CDR3 is TGTGCCAGCAGTTTCAGGTCCCGAACCGGCATTGGCTACACCTTC. Its translation is CASSFRSRTGIGYTF.

Notes on this clone: A much larger clone is a single base away; this may be a read error. The genes are TRBV9 and TRBJ2-1, with 13 positions matching TRBD2. V trimming: 5 bases; J trimming: 2 bases; junction bases outside the gene matches: 1. Germline lookup yields CDR1 SGDLS and CDR2 YYNGEE. This CDR3 is built from 15 residues. The CDR3 spells CASSGTSGTYNEQFF. Here the CDR3 DNA reads TGTGCCAGCAGTGGGACTAGCGGGACCTACAATGAGCAGTTCTTC.

The J gene is TRBJ1-3, the V gene TRBV11-2; a possible D gene is TRBD1 (5 bases). In germline, CDR1 is SGHAT, CDR2 FQNNGV. The ends were cut back, 2 bases at V and 0 bases at J, with 8 bases in the middle. The CDR3 consists of 15 residues. This CDR3 is CASSLTGNSGNTIYF. The CDR3 DNA follows: TGTGCCAGCAGCTTAACAGGCAACTCTGGAAACACCATATATTTT.

The chain carries TRBV28 and TRBJ2-7, with a possible D match to TRBD2 (5 bases). There are 12 residues in the CDR3. V was trimmed by 7 bases and J by 3 bases, leaving 10 bases between them. The V gene's germline CDR1 is MDHEN and CDR2 SYDVKM. In nucleotides, the CDR3 is TGTGCCAGCAATGGACTGGGCTACGAGCAGTACTTC. Protein: CASNGLGYEQYF.

The V gene is TRBV27, the J gene TRBJ2-7, with D perhaps TRBD1 (6 bases). Germline V gene sequence: CDR1 MNHEY, CDR2 SMNVEV (reference sequence). The length of the CDR3 is 12 residues. Trimming removed 3 bases at V and 5 bases at J, with 8 bases between. This CDR3 reads CASSFGGDEQYF. The CDR3 region has the DNA TGTGCCAGCAGTTTTGGGGGCGACGAGCAGTACTTC.

In this sample, this clone turned up a few times. The rearrangement uses TRBV6-6 and TRBJ1-5; TRBD1 agrees at 11 bases. The CDR3 is 16 amino acids. CDR1 MNHNY and CDR2 SVGAGI come from the germline V gene (reference sequence). The V segment lost 1 base and the J segment 4 bases; nucleotides outside the gene matches: 3. The CDR3 here is CASSYWGQGVNQPQHF. In nucleotides, the CDR3 is TGTGCCAGCAGTTACTGGGGACAGGGGGTTAATCAGCCCCAGCATTTT.

The count of this clone is one. This chain connects TRBV9 to TRBJ2-6; 7 nucleotides match TRBD1. V gave up 4 bases and J gave up 0 bases; unmatched junction bases: 7. The germline gives CDR1 SGDLS, CDR2 YYNGEE. The CDR3 runs 17 residues. CDR3 in DNA: TGTGCCAGCAGCCCCCGGACAGGACGCTCTGGGGCCAACGTCCTGACTTTC. Translation gives CASSPRTGRSGANVLTF.

The rearrangement uses TRBV19 and TRBJ1-1; possible D gene TRBD1, 5 bases. The CDR3 has 16 residues. Germline values: CDR1 LNHDA, CDR2 SQIVND (reference sequence). V lost 3 bases to trimming and J lost 0 bases, with 14 bases between them. The CDR3 region is CASSMGLTPLNTEAFF. The CDR3 nucleotides read TGTGCCAGTAGTATGGGACTGACACCTCTGAACACTGAAGCTTTCTTT.

This chain uses TRBV2 with TRBJ2-7, with D maybe TRBD2 (6 bases). Germline V lookup: CDR1 SNHLY, CDR2 FYNNEI. This CDR3 region has 16 residues. V lost 5 bases and J lost 1, with 18 bases in between. The CDR3, as DNA: TGTGCCAGCAGTTCCACGGGACTCAGCGGGTCCTACGAGCAGTACTTC. The encoded protein is CASSSTGLSGSYEQYF.

The chain couples TRBV5-8 to TRBJ1-3, with D hard to call. The CDR3 is 15 amino acids. Trimming took off 4 bases at V and 0 bases at J, with 11 bases between the two ends. The germline CDR1 and CDR2 sequences are SGHTS and YDEGEE. CDR3 protein: CASSREGLSGNTIYF. The CDR3 nucleotides are TGTGCCAGCAGCCGAGAGGGCCTCTCTGGAAACACCATATATTTT.

The chain employs TRBV7-9 and TRBJ1-6; the match to TRBD1 covers 9 bases. Germline CDR1 SEHNR, CDR2 FQNEAQ (reference sequence). After removal of 5 bases from V and 7 bases from J, the junction contained 6 bases not matched to a gene. This CDR3 spans 15 amino acids. Here the CDR3 DNA reads TGTGCCAGCAGCGCCACACAGGGGGCGAATTCACCCCTCCACTTT. It is translated as CASSATQGANSPLHF.

The chain joins TRBV28 to TRBJ2-1, with 8 bases that match TRBD2. Trimming cost V 5 bases and J 7 bases; bases outside gene matches: 10. The CDR3 sequence is 15 residues long. Germline CDR1 and CDR2: MDHEN and SYDVKM. This CDR3 reads CASSTSGSSRNEQFF. The CDR3 bases are TGTGCCAGCAGTACAAGCGGGAGCTCCCGGAATGAGCAGTTCTTC.

The chain combines TRBV30 with TRBJ2-1; 8 bases agree with TRBD2. The CDR3 runs to 16 residues. J lost 5 bases, V lost 2 bases, and 11 bases had no gene match. Germline V gene data show CDR1 as GTSNPN and CDR2 as SVGIG (reference sequence). The CDR3, as DNA: TGTGCCTGGAGTAGCCATAGCGGGATAAAACACAATGAGCAGTTCTTC. This codes for CAWSSHSGIKHNEQFF. The variable domain in full, with the rest retrieved from reference TRBV30 and TRBJ2-1, is SQTIHQWPATLVQPVGSPLSLECTVEGTSNPNLYWYRQAAGRGLQLLFYSVGIGQISSEVPQNLSASRPQDRQFILSSKKLLLSDSGFYLCAWSSHSGIKHNEQFFGPGTRLTVL.

The rearrangement links TRBV6-2 or TRBV6-3 to TRBJ2-5; D is possibly TRBD1 (6 bases). The CDR3 runs to 15 residues. The V gene lost 4 bases and the J gene lost 1 base, with 13 bases spanning the gap. The germline gives CDR1 MNHEY, CDR2 SVGEGT. Here the CDR3 DNA reads TGTGCCAGCAGTTCCTCTGGGGGCGGCCAAGAGACCCAGTACTTC. Its translation: CASSSSGGGQETQYF.

In DNA, the CDR3 is TGTGCCAGCAGTTACGGGCCAGGTGGCTACACCTTC. This encodes CASSYGPGGYTF. This chain uses TRBV6-2 or TRBV6-3 with TRBJ1-2; D not certain. The CDR3 length is 12 residues. Trimming pared 2 bases from V and 7 bases from J, leaving 8 bases between. CDR1 is MNHEY, CDR2 SVGEGT, per germline.

The chain combines TRBV29-1 with TRBJ2-1, with 7 bases identical to TRBD1. Per the germline V gene, CDR1 is SQVTM and CDR2 is ANQGSEA. The CDR3 sequence is 13 residues long. J lost 4 bases, V lost 6 bases, and 6 bases had no gene match. The DNA for the CDR3 is TGCAGCGTCTCCGGGACAGAATACAATGAGCAGTTCTTC. This codes for CSVSGTEYNEQFF.

The chain is built from TRBV30 and TRBJ1-1; D might be TRBD1 (5 bases). The CDR3 extends over 14 amino acids. V lost 5 bases and J 5 bases, leaving 18 bases between the germline ends. Germline V CDR1 and CDR2: GTSNPN, SVGIG (reference sequence). The CDR3 nucleotides are TGTGCCTGGGATACAAGGGACTGGAATACTGAAGCTTTCTTT. Its translation: CAWDTRDWNTEAFF. The full variable domain, in which reference TRBV30 and TRBJ1-1 provide the parts outside the CDR3, is SQTIHQWPATLVQPVGSPLSLECTVEGTSNPNLYWYRQAAGRGLQLLFYSVGIGQISSEVPQNLSASRPQDRQFILSSKKLLLSDSGFYLCAWDTRDWNTEAFFGQGTRLTVV.

The V call is TRBV20-1, the J call TRBJ1-1; possible D gene TRBD1, 5 bases. Germline loops: CDR1 DFQATT, CDR2 SNEGSKA (reference sequence). The CDR3 spans 11 residues. DNA for the CDR3: TGCAGGCAGGGAGGGGCCACTGAAGCTTTCTTT. This encodes CRQGGATEAFF.

V is TRBV7-6 and J is TRBJ2-3; TRBD1 might be the D (5 bases). The V and J ends lost 1 base and 4 bases respectively, with 15 bases between them. CDR1 is SGHVS and CDR2 is FNYEAQ in the germline V gene. This CDR3 region has 16 residues. CDR3 sequence (DNA): TGTGCCAGCAGCTTAGTAATGCCAGGGTTCCCAGATACGCAGTATTTT. As protein: CASSLVMPGFPDTQYF.

J is TRBJ1-4 and V is TRBV28; D is unresolved. V lost 5 bases and J lost 8, with 9 bases in between. Germline-derived CDR1 and CDR2 are MDHEN and SYDVKM. The CDR3 extends over 12 amino acids. The DNA of the CDR3 is TGTGCCAGCAGTGGTCTCCGGGAAAAACTGTTTTTT. Amino acids: CASSGLREKLFF.

Written as DNA, the CDR3 is TGTGCCAGCAGCGGACAGGGGCCCCTGAATGAGCAGTTCTTC. This gives the protein CASSGQGPLNEQFF. V gene TRBV12-1 combines with J gene TRBJ2-1; the table calls TRBD1, which could not be checked here. TRBV12-1 represents a pseudogene. The CDR3 sequence is 14 residues long.

This chain links TRBV4-3 with TRBJ1-1, with D maybe TRBD1 (5 bases). Deletions cut 0 bases from V and 7 bases from J, with 15 bases between. Germline CDR1 is LGHNA and CDR2 is YSLEER. The CDR3 extends over 15 amino acids. Written as DNA, the CDR3 is TGCGCCAGCAGCCAAGAAAGACGTGGGGGGATTGAAGCTTTCTTT. It yields the protein CASSQERRGGIEAFF.

V usage is TRBV27 and J usage is TRBJ1-1; 7 positions match TRBD1. Trimming at V came to 3 bases and at J to 1 base, leaving 5 bases not matched to a gene. This CDR3 is built from 15 residues. Germline CDR1 and CDR2: MNHEY and SMNVEV (reference sequence). The CDR3 reads CASSLTGLPNTEAFF. The CDR3 bases are TGTGCCAGCAGTTTGACAGGGCTGCCGAACACTGAAGCTTTCTTT.

The chain links TRBV18 to TRBJ2-3; 8 positions match TRBD1. In germline, CDR1 is KGHSH, CDR2 LQKENI. V trimming: 1 base; J trimming: 2 bases; junction bases outside the gene matches: 8. The CDR3 is made up of 17 amino acids. The chain's CDR3 is CASSPLGQGPLTDTQYF. The CDR3 bases are TGTGCCAGCTCACCACTCGGACAGGGCCCCCTCACAGATACGCAGTATTTT.